Sequencing of this TCR beta chain was carried out in a study of blood T cell repertoires in COVID-19. The wider study: Both acute and convalescent COVID-19 samples were obtained from the United States, Italy and Spain.

Data came from immunoSEQ multiplex PCR; TCRdb stores just in-frame clones and leaves some out. In the table there are more than 250,000 clones, roughly 86% of which are singletons. Which cohort a participant joined came from the clinical history participants gave. In germline, CDR1 is MNHEY, CDR2 SMNVEV (reference sequence). This CDR3 is built from 17 residues. Trimming removed 5 bases from V and 1 base from J, with 20 bases in between. This chain links TRBV27 with TRBJ1-1, with D possibly TRBD1 on 6 matching bases. The clonotype was recovered from a woman aged 18-29 years who had recovered from COVID-19. The sample was PBMCs or T cells enriched from blood (not recorded which). The CDR3 DNA sequence: TGTGCCAGCAGTAGTTACCCCCACAGGGAGTGGAACACTGAAGCTTTCTTT. Translated: CASSSYPHREWNTEAFF.